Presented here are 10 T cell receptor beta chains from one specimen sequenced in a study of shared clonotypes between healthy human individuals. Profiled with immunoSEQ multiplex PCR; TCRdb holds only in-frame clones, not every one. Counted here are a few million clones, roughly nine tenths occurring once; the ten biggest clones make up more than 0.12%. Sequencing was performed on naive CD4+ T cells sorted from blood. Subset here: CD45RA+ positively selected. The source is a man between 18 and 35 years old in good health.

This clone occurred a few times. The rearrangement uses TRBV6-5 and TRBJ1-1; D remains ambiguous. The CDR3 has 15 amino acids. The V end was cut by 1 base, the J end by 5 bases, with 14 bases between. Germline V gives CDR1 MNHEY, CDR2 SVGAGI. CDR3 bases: TGTGCCAGCAGTTACTATTCCCCGCCCGGTACTGAAGCTTTCTTT. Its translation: CASSYYSPPGTEAFF.

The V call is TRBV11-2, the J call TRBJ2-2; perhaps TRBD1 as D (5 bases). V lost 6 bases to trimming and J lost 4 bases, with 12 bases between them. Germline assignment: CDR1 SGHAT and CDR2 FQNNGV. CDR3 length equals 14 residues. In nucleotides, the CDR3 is TGTGCCAGCAGAGTGGCCAGGGCCACCGGGGAGCTGTTTTTT. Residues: CASRVARATGELFF.

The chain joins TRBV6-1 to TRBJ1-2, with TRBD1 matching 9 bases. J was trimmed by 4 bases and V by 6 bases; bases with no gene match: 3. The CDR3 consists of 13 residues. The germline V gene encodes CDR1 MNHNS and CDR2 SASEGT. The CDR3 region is CASRTGGPYGYTF. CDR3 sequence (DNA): TGTGCCAGCAGAACAGGGGGCCCCTATGGCTACACCTTC.

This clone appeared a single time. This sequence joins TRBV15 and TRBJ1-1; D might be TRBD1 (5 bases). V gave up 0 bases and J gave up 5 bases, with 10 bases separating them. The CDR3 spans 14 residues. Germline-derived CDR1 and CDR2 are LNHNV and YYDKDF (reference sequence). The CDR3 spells CATSRDGAGTEAFF. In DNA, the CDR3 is TGTGCCACCAGCAGAGATGGGGCCGGGACTGAAGCTTTCTTT.

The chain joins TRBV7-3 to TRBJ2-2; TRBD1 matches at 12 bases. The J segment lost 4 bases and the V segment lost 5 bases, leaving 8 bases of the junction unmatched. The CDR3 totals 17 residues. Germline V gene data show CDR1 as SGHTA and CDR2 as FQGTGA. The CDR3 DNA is TGTGCCAGCAGCCTACGAGGGACAGGGGGCGCCACCGGGGAGCTGTTTTTT. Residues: CASSLRGTGGATGELFF.

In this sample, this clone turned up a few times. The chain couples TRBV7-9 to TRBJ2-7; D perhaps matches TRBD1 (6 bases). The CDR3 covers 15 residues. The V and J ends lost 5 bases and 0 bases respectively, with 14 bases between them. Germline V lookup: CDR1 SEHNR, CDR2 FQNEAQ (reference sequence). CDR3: CASSVPGATSYEQYF. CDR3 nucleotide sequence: TGTGCCAGCAGCGTCCCAGGGGCCACCTCCTACGAGCAGTACTTC.

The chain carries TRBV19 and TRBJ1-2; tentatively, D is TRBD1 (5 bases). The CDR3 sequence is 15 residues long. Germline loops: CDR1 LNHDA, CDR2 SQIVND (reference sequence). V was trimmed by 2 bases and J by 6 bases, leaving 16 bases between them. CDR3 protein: CASSISPGSVDGYTF. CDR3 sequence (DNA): TGTGCCAGTAGTATAAGTCCAGGGAGCGTGGATGGCTACACCTTC.

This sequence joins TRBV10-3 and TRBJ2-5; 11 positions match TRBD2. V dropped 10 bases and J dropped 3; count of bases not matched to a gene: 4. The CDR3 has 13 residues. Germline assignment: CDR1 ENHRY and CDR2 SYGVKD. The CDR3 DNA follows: TGTGCCACGCTTAGCGGGGGGGAAGAGACCCAGTACTTC. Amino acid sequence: CATLSGGEETQYF.

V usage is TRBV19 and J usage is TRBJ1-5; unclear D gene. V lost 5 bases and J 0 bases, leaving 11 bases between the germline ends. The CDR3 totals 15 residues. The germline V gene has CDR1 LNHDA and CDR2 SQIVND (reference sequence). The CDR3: CASSLYPSSNQPQHF. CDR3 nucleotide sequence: TGTGCCAGTAGTTTATACCCTTCTAGCAATCAGCCCCAGCATTTT.

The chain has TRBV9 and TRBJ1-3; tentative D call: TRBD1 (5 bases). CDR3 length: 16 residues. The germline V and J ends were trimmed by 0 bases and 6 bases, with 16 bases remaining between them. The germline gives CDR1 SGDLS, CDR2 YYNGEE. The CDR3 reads CASSVGYGQGTNTIYF. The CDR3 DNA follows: TGTGCCAGCAGCGTAGGATATGGGCAGGGCACAAACACCATATATTTT.